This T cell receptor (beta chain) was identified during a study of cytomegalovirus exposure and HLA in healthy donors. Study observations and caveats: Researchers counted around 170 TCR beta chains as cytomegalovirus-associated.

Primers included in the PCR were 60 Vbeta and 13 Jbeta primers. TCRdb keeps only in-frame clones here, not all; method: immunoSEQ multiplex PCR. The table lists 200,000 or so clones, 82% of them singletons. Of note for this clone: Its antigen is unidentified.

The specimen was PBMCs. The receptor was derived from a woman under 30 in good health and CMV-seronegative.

The CDR3 region has the DNA TGTGCCAGCTCAGGATACCTTTCTACAGGAGTGGAGTACGAGCAGTACTTC. Its protein product is CASSGYLSTGVEYEQYF. The rearrangement links TRBV18 to TRBJ2-7, with D possibly matching TRBD1 (5 bases). CDR3 length: 17 residues. V dropped 5 bases and J dropped 4 bases, with 24 bases sitting between them. Germline V gene data show CDR1 as KGHSH and CDR2 as LQKENI. The full variable domain, in which reference TRBV18 and TRBJ2-7 provide the parts outside the CDR3, is NAGVMQNPRHLVRRRGQEARLRCSPMKGHSHVYWYRQLPEEGLKFMVYLQKENIIDESGMPKERFSAEFPKEGPSILRIQQVVRGDSAAYFCASSGYLSTGVEYEQYFGPGTRLTVT.